The text below deals with one TCR beta chain. In germline, CDR1 is LNHDA, CDR2 SQIVND (reference sequence). This CDR3 contains 18 residues. V shed 1 base, J shed 7 bases, and the junction held 16 bases outside the gene matches. The data are from a study of shared T cell receptors in the human thymus. The method was immunoSEQ multiplex PCR; TCRdb's version includes in-frame clones alone and lacks a portion of them. The sample has approximately 400,000 clones; just under 95% are singletons. This clonotype originated in a human donor. The sequenced sample consisted of thymocytes. The chain combines TRBV19 with TRBJ1-2; 9 bases map to TRBD1. CDR3: CASSIGRRRDRGNLGYTF. The CDR3 DNA is TGTGCCAGTAGTATAGGTCGGAGAAGAGACAGGGGGAATCTTGGCTACACCTTC.